The present T cell receptor beta chain was sequenced within a study of blood T cell repertoires in COVID-19. Study context: COVID-19 samples, acute and convalescent, were from the United States, Italy and Spain.

Trimming took 4 bases from V and 11 from J; bases not matched to a gene: 4. The germline V gene has CDR1 SNHLY and CDR2 FYNNEI. CDR3 length equals 12 residues. This table comes from immunoSEQ multiplex PCR, and its TCRdb copy is limited to in-frame clones, with some not included. Of fewer than 400,000 clones in the sample, roughly 86% were seen once. Sequencing input: peripheral blood. This receptor was obtained from a human donor in a cohort sampled during active COVID-19. The chain joins TRBV2 to TRBJ1-1, with 10 bases that match TRBD1. This CDR3 reads CASSGQGARAFF. CDR3 coding DNA: TGTGCCAGCAGTGGACAGGGGGCGCGCGCTTTCTTT.